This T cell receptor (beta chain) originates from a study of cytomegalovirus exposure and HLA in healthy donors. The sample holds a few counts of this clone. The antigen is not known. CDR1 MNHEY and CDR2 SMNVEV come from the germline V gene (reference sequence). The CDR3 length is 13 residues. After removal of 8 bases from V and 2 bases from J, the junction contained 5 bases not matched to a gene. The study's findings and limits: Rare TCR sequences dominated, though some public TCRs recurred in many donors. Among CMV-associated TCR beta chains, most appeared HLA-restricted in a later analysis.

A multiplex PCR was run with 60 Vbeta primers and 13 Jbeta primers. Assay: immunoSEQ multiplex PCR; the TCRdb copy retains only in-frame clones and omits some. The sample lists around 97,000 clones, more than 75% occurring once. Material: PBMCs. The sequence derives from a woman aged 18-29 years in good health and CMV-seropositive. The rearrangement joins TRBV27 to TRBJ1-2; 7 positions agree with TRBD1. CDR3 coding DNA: TGTGCCAGCCGGCCCAGGGGGAACTATGGCTACACCTTC. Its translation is CASRPRGNYGYTF.